The clone carrying this TCR beta chain was counted at least ten times. Its antigen remains unidentified. The sample belongs to a study of T cell repertoires in cytomegalovirus infection. Across the study: Evidence of both CMV infection and a matching HLA type came from public TCR beta signatures. Notes on the study in general: Individuals carrying CMV plus the relevant HLA were identified by cumulative frequency of public TCR beta families. The ex vivo response was dominated by HLA-C-restricted CMV-specific TCR beta clonotypes.

Each CDR3 protein gets one entry after TCRdb re-called the reads with MiXCR. The sample contains 70,000 to 75,000 distinct CDR3 sequences, 4% of which appear only once. The CDR3 has 15 amino acids. CDR1 is MGHRA, CDR2 YSYEKL, per germline. Trimming removed 2 bases at V and 2 bases at J, with 10 bases between. The chain recombines TRBV4-1 with TRBJ2-4; TRBD2 is a possible D gene (5 bases). The TCR sequence derives from a human donor in good health (CMV status not recorded). Some clones in this sample may be carry-over from other donors' samples. The sequencing input was PBMCs. This CDR3 is CASSQNGMTKNIQYF. The DNA of the CDR3 is TGCGCCAGCAGCCAAAACGGGATGACCAAAAACATTCAGTACTTC.